Each of the 18 T cell receptor beta chains below was sequenced from the same sample in a study of T cells in Graves' hyperthyroidism and ophthalmopathy. TCR beta CDR3 regions were amplified from RNA transcripts. The TCR CDR3 was amplified in a first-round RT-PCR using the HTBI primer set. Via MiXCR, TCRdb re-called the multiplex PCR reads, giving one row per CDR3 protein. The table lists hundreds of thousands of distinct CDR3 sequences, approximately 40% of them singletons, with less than 35% in the top ten. Sample: blood. These receptors all stem from a woman in her thirties or forties with Graves' hyperthyroidism.

This clonotype occurred many times. V usage is TRBV25-1 and J usage is TRBJ1-2, with 10 bases matching TRBD1. V trimming: 3 bases; J trimming: 4 bases; junction bases outside the gene matches: 8. The CDR3 has 16 amino acids. Germline V lookup: CDR1 MGHDK, CDR2 SYGVNS. CDR3 sequence reads: CASSDYRDRGPYGYTF. Here the CDR3 DNA reads TGTGCCAGCAGTGACTACAGGGACAGGGGTCCCTATGGCTACACCTTC.

This clonotype has ten or more counts. The rearrangement uses TRBV11-2 and TRBJ1-5; D uncertain. Trimming cost V 3 bases and J 4 bases, with 7 bases left between them. CDR1 and CDR2 from the germline V gene are SGHAT and FQNNGV. CDR3 size: 13 residues. The CDR3, as DNA: TGTGCCAGCAGCTTTTCAGAAAATCAGCCCCAGCATTTT. This encodes CASSFSENQPQHF.

This clonotype has a count of ten or more. The chain is built from TRBV15 and TRBJ1-3; unclear D gene. V was shortened by 0 bases and J by 8 bases, with 8 bases between the two germline ends. Germline lookup yields CDR1 LNHNV and CDR2 YYDKDF (reference sequence). The CDR3 extends over 13 amino acids. CDR3 sequence: CATSRDRGDTIYF. For the CDR3, the DNA is TGTGCCACCAGCAGAGATCGGGGAGACACCATATATTTT.

This chain joins TRBV12-3 or TRBV12-4 and TRBJ1-1; unclear D gene. CDR3 length equals 13 residues. With 6 bases removed from V and 6 bases from J, the gap between germline ends came to 14 bases. This chain's CDR3 is CASSLFQLAEAFF. As DNA, the CDR3 is TGTGCCAGCAGCCTCTTTCAGTTGGCTGAAGCTTTCTTT.

Points on this clonotype: The CDR3 ends on some other residue instead of the conserved phenylalanine or tryptophan, so this is likely a read error. The chain is built from TRBV7-2 and TRBJ1-1, with a tentative D call TRBD1 (6 bases). CDR1 is SGHTA and CDR2 is FQGNSA in the germline V gene. Trimming took 1 base from V and 10 from J, leaving 13 bases between them. The length of the CDR3 is 13 residues. The CDR3 DNA reads as TGTGCCAGCAGCTTAGTAGGTGTCAGGGGAGCTTTCCTT. Translating gives CASSLVGVRGAFL.

The chain links TRBV15 to TRBJ1-2; D is unresolved. Deletions cut 3 bases from V and 0 bases from J, with 14 bases between. Germline-derived CDR1 and CDR2 are LNHNV and YYDKDF (reference sequence). The CDR3 has 16 amino acids. The DNA of the CDR3 is TGTGCCACCAGCAGTACAGAACGGCGGGCTAACTATGGCTACACCTTC. This encodes CATSSTERRANYGYTF.

The V gene is TRBV7-9, the J gene TRBJ1-1, with TRBD1 matching over 9 bases. The V segment lost 4 bases and the J segment 2 bases; nucleotides outside the gene matches: 5. From germline, CDR1 is SEHNR and CDR2 FQNEAQ (reference sequence). The CDR3 sequence is 15 residues long. CDR3 protein: CASSSPQGANTEAFF. The CDR3 region has the DNA TGTGCCAGCAGCTCCCCACAGGGGGCTAACACTGAAGCTTTCTTT.

This clonotype was picked up many times. The chain recombines TRBV25-1 with TRBJ1-5; 9 bases fit TRBD1. The CDR3 is 14 amino acids. The V segment lost 5 bases and the J segment 5 bases; nucleotides outside the gene matches: 4. Germline-derived CDR1 and CDR2 are MGHDK and SYGVNS. For the CDR3, the DNA is TGTGCCAGCAGTTACGGACAGGGGCATCAGCCCCAGCATTTT. Its protein is CASSYGQGHQPQHF.

Comment on this clonotype: A junction end diverges from the germline sequence, so it may reflect a read error. The chain is built from TRBV7-7 and TRBJ1-3; D not certain. The CDR3 is made up of 12 amino acids. The germline CDR1 and CDR2 sequences are SSHAT and FNYEAQ (reference sequence). CDR3 DNA: TGTGCCGGCAGCTTAGATGGGAACACCATATATTTT. It specifies CAGSLDGNTIYF.

This clonotype was found a few times. The CDR3 region has the DNA TGCGCCAGCAGCCAATTGGCAGGGGGTGCCGAGCAGTACTTC. Its protein product is CASSQLAGGAEQYF. The V and J genes are TRBV4-3 and TRBJ2-7, with TRBD1 matching 7 bases. This CDR3 has 14 residues. Germline trimming cut 2 bases from V and 6 bases from J; bases unmatched to any gene: 7. Germline V lookup: CDR1 LGHNA, CDR2 YSLEER.

In DNA form, the CDR3 reads TGTGCCAGCAGGGGTGTCGAAGGACCACAAGAGACCCAGTACTTC. It translates to CASRGVEGPQETQYF. The V and J genes are TRBV6-6 and TRBJ2-5; no firm D call. The CDR3 sequence is 15 residues long. Deletions cut 6 bases from V and 2 bases from J, with 16 bases between. The V gene's germline CDR1 is MNHNY and CDR2 SVGAGI (reference sequence).

A word on this clonotype: A clone one base away is much larger, so this may be a read error. The chain recombines TRBV20-1 with TRBJ2-7, with 9 bases matching TRBD1. The CDR3 is 13 amino acids. Per germline, CDR1 DFQATT and CDR2 SNEGSKA (reference sequence). The CDR3 region has the DNA TGCAGCCCGAAACAGGGGGCGCACTACAAGCAGTACTTC. It translates to CSPKQGAHYKQYF.

This clonotype has just a few counts. This chain joins TRBV20-1 and TRBJ2-7; TRBD1 matches at 7 bases. V dropped 2 bases and J dropped 4; count of bases not matched to a gene: 11. Germline values: CDR1 DFQATT, CDR2 SNEGSKA (reference sequence). CDR3 length: 15 amino acids. The CDR3 DNA follows: TGCAGTGCTAGACACGAACAGGGGTCTGGGTACGAGCAGTACTTC. Translated, it gives CSARHEQGSGYEQYF.

The sample holds one count of this clonotype. Germline and junction disagree at one end, which may indicate a read error. The V and J genes are TRBV5-4 and TRBJ2-7, with TRBD1 identical over 8 bases. Germline V gene lookup returns CDR1 SGHNT and CDR2 YYREEE (reference sequence). There are 15 residues in the CDR3. This chain's CDR3 is CASSLAGGESYDQYF. CDR3 DNA: TGTGCCAGCAGCTTGGCAGGGGGCGAGTCCTACGACCAGTACTTC.

V is TRBV7-2 and J is TRBJ2-7, with 10 nucleotides matching TRBD1. The germline V gene has CDR1 SGHTA and CDR2 FQGNSA. CDR3 length: 15 amino acids. J lost 6 bases, V lost 4 bases, and 9 bases had no gene match. The CDR3: CASSSPGTGAVEQYF. The CDR3 coding sequence is TGTGCCAGCAGCTCACCCGGGACAGGGGCCGTCGAGCAGTACTTC.

Note on this clonotype: At one boundary the junction diverges from the germline segment, which might be a read error. V is TRBV6-5 and J is TRBJ1-2; D is undetermined. Germline CDR1 and CDR2: MNHEY and SVGAGI. This CDR3 is built from 13 residues. DNA for the CDR3: TGTGCCATCAGTTACTCGAGCCGCGGGGGCTACACCTTC. Residues: CAISYSSRGGYTF.

Comment on this clonotype: A much more abundant neighbour one base away suggests this may be a read error. The V call is TRBV7-9, the J call TRBJ2-7, with D hard to call. Germline CDR1 is SEHNR and CDR2 is FQNEAQ (reference sequence). This CDR3 is 8 amino acids long. Trimming shortened V by 7 bases and J by 6 bases, and 1 base separated the two germline ends. The CDR3 loop is CASIEQYF. As DNA, the CDR3 is TGTGCCAGCATCGAGCAGTACTTC. Variable domain in full (rest from reference TRBV7-9 and TRBJ2-7): DTGVSQNPRHKITKRGQNVTFRCDPISEHNRLYWYRQTLGQGPEFLTYFQNEAQLEKSRLLSDRFSAERPKGSFSTLEIQRTEQGDSAMYLCASIEQYFGPGTRLTVT.

This rearrangement joins TRBV19 to TRBJ1-1; a possible D gene is TRBD1 (5 bases). CDR3 size: 16 residues. Trimming pared 3 bases from V and 3 bases from J, leaving 17 bases between. Per the germline V gene, CDR1 is LNHDA and CDR2 is SQIVND (reference sequence). CDR3 nucleotide sequence: TGTGCCAGTAGTATCGGGGGGAGTATTTTCGACACTGAAGCTTTCTTT. This sequence encodes CASSIGGSIFDTEAFF.